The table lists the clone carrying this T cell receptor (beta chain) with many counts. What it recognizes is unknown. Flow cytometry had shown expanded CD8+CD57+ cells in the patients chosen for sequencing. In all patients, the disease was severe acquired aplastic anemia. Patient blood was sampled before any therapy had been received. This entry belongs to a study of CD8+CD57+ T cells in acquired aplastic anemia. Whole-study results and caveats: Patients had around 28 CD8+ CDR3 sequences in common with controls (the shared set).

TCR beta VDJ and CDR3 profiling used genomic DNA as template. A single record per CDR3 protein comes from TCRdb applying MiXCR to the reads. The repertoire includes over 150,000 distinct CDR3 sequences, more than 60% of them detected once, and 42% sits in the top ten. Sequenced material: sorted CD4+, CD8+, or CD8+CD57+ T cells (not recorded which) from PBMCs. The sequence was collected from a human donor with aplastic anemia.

The CDR3 nucleotides are TGTGCCAGCAGTGATCTATATTGGGAGGGTCAGCCCCAGCATTTT. Protein: CASSDLYWEGQPQHF. The chain employs TRBV25-1 and TRBJ1-5; no clear D. Germline CDR1 MGHDK, CDR2 SYGVNS. CDR3 length equals 15 residues. V was clipped by 3 bases and J by 6 bases, with 15 bases between them.